There are many counts of the clone carrying this T cell receptor beta chain. CDR1 is KGHSH and CDR2 is LQKENI in the germline V gene. This CDR3 region has 13 residues. V dropped 3 bases and J dropped 6 bases, with 10 bases sitting between them. The data derive from a study of T cells in Graves' hyperthyroidism and ophthalmopathy. Study background: Peripheral blood was obtained at initial diagnosis, preceding any treatment.

The diagnostic basis comprised clinical symptoms, serum thyroxine and TRAb, thyroid ultrasound and orbital computed tomography. Using less than 12 ml of fresh peripheral blood, PBMCs were prepared. Amplification of TCR beta CDR3 regions used RNA as the template. The study used the HTBI primer set for a first-round RT-PCR of the TCR CDR3. Each CDR3 protein is one row after TCRdb ran MiXCR on the multiplex PCR reads. The table includes over 200,000 distinct CDR3 sequences, approximately 17% detected once. Sample: blood. This clonotype was obtained from a man in his fifties with Graves' hyperthyroidism. The gene calls are TRBV18 and TRBJ2-3; D is unclear. CDR3: CASSPNPRDTQYF. The CDR3 bases are TGTGCCAGCTCACCGAACCCCAGGGATACGCAGTATTTT.